Presented here are 25 T cell receptor beta chains from one specimen sequenced in a study of spatial heterogeneity in lung cancer (dated by TCRdb to about 2019). Findings and caveats that apply to the study as a whole: The number of expanded intratumoral alpha and beta TCRs correlated with the tumor nonsynonymous mutation count.

The protocol used for the library was 5' RACE. TCRdb shows the sequencer as NextSeq 500. TCRdb redid the processing of the public reads, applying fastp at Q25 and MiXCR, and retained in-frame beta chains. Entries are consolidated by CDR3 protein sequence, retaining the most common genes and DNA. This sample lists roughly 8,500 distinct CDR3 sequences; almost 9.5% were detected once. The biggest ten clones account for roughly 9% of the sample. Their target antigens are unknown. This sample's time point label indicates: sample taken at primary tumor resection. The sample in question was lung tumor tissue, obtained at surgery. These receptors were taken from a male donor with early-stage non-small cell lung cancer.

This rearrangement joins TRBV20-1 to TRBJ2-3; perhaps TRBD2 as D (5 bases). V gave up 6 bases and J gave up 2 bases, with 15 bases separating them. The germline V gene has CDR1 DFQATT and CDR2 SNEGSKA (reference sequence). CDR3 length equals 14 residues. The CDR3 sequence: CSARGSDFTDTQYF. CDR3 bases: TGCAGTGCCCGAGGTAGCGACTTCACAGATACGCAGTATTTT.

This clonotype was counted between two and nine times. The V gene is TRBV7-9, the J gene TRBJ1-2; D gene uncertain. Trimming pared 1 base from V and 6 bases from J, leaving 9 bases between. In germline, CDR1 is SEHNR, CDR2 FQNEAQ (reference sequence). The CDR3 covers 13 residues. The CDR3 DNA is TGTGCCAGCAGCTTAGTCCAGCTAGATGGCTACACCTTC. Protein sequence: CASSLVQLDGYTF.

Relative to its sample, this clonotype is medium-sized. This CDR3 is CASSPTSGVNEQFF. In DNA, the CDR3 is TGCGCCAGCAGCCCAACTAGCGGTGTCAATGAGCAGTTCTTC. The chain is built from TRBV5-1 and TRBJ2-1; 8 bases map to TRBD2. CDR1 is SGHRS, CDR2 YFSETQ, per germline. This CDR3 comprises 14 residues. Trimming cost V 4 bases and J 6 bases; bases outside gene matches: 6.

By its share, this clonotype is medium-sized. The rearrangement uses TRBV2 and TRBJ2-7; no definite D call. The CDR3 consists of 16 residues. V gave up 7 bases and J gave up 5 bases, with 24 bases separating them. Looked up from germline, CDR1 is SNHLY and CDR2 is FYNNEI. The DNA for the CDR3 is TGTGCCAGCATCGGCCCCCTGGTTAGGGTCGCCCACGAGCAGTACTTC. The encoded protein is CASIGPLVRVAHEQYF.

This clonotype is labeled medium-sized. The gene calls are TRBV20-1 and TRBJ2-7; 10 bases are a match to TRBD2. Germline CDR1 DFQATT, CDR2 SNEGSKA (reference sequence). The ends lost 5 bases at V and 3 bases at J; junction bases unmatched: 10. The CDR3 covers 15 residues. CDR3 amino acids: CSAPVAGGLDYEQYF. CDR3 DNA sequence: TGCAGTGCTCCTGTAGCGGGGGGACTGGACTACGAGCAGTACTTC.

By share, this clonotype counts as medium-sized. The DNA of the CDR3 is TGCAGTGCTAGAGTACCCCCAAATCAGCCCCAGCATTTT. Translating it yields CSARVPPNQPQHF. The rearrangement uses TRBV20-1 and TRBJ1-5; D is uncertain. Trimming stripped 1 base from V and 4 bases from J, with 8 bases between. This CDR3 region has 13 residues. The germline V gene has CDR1 DFQATT and CDR2 SNEGSKA (reference sequence).

This clonotype occurred many times. This chain uses TRBV11-2 with TRBJ1-4; D unclear. The germline V gene has CDR1 SGHAT and CDR2 FQNNGV. Deletions cut 0 bases from V and 4 bases from J, with 3 bases between. This CDR3 is 13 amino acids long. CDR3: CASSLDVNEKLFF. The CDR3 DNA reads TGTGCCAGCAGCTTAGACGTTAATGAAAAACTGTTTTTT.

This clonotype was recorded at least ten times. The chain carries TRBV29-1 and TRBJ2-5, with D tentatively TRBD2 (6 bases). Germline CDR1 reads SQVTM; CDR2 reads ANQGSEA. The CDR3 is 13 residues long. Trimming left V 4 bases short and J 4 bases short, with 13 bases between. The CDR3 coding sequence is TGCAGCGTTGTCCTGGGGGGAGCAGAGACCCAGTACTTC. As protein: CSVVLGGAETQYF.

As DNA, the CDR3 is TGCAGTGCTTACGACAACGAGCAGTACTTC. Translating gives CSAYDNEQYF. The rearrangement uses TRBV20-1 and TRBJ2-7; no reliable D call. The length of the CDR3 is 10 residues. V shed 5 bases and J shed 5 bases, with 7 bases lying between them. Germline CDR1 and CDR2: DFQATT and SNEGSKA (reference sequence).

This clonotype was counted a few times. This sequence joins TRBV6-6 and TRBJ2-5; 11 positions agree with TRBD2. Germline-derived CDR1 and CDR2 are MNHNY and SVGAGI (reference sequence). The CDR3 length is 16 residues. Trimming removed 6 bases from V and 5 bases from J; junction bases left unmatched: 11. CDR3 in DNA: TGTGCCAGCAGCTCAAATAGCGGGGGGGCCTATGAGACCCAGTACTTC. Its translation is CASSSNSGGAYETQYF.

This clonotype was picked up many times. The V call is TRBV7-2, the J call TRBJ2-2; 9 nucleotides match TRBD2. From germline, CDR1 is SGHTA and CDR2 FQGNSA. The V segment lost 5 bases and the J segment 2 bases; nucleotides outside the gene matches: 6. This CDR3 contains 16 residues. CDR3 in amino acids: CASSLLGLANTGELFF. The DNA for the CDR3 is TGTGCCAGCAGCCTTCTGGGACTAGCTAACACCGGGGAGCTGTTTTTT.

The rearrangement joins TRBV12-3 or TRBV12-4 to TRBJ2-4; 8 bases are a match to TRBD1. The CDR3 loop spans 17 amino acids. Trimming cost V 6 bases and J 2 bases; bases outside gene matches: 12. CDR3: CASSPTTGGFTKNIQYF. The DNA for the CDR3 is TGTGCCAGCAGCCCTACCACAGGGGGATTTACCAAAAACATTCAGTACTTC.

This clonotype was seen a handful of times. The chain has TRBV7-3 and TRBJ2-1, with a possible D match to TRBD2 (6 bases). V lost 0 bases to trimming and J lost 3 bases, with 18 bases between them. CDR1 SGHTA and CDR2 FQGTGA come from the germline V gene. CDR3 length: 18 residues. Here the CDR3 DNA reads TGTGCCAGCAGCTTAACGTTGGGGCGGGGCGATCTCTACAATGAGCAGTTCTTC. This translates into CASSLTLGRGDLYNEQFF.

This clonotype was seen a handful of times. The V gene is TRBV30, the J gene TRBJ2-1; maybe TRBD2 (5 bases). The germline V gene encodes CDR1 GTSNPN and CDR2 SVGIG (reference sequence). The V end lost 0 bases, the J end lost 7 bases, and 13 bases lay between the germline ends. This CDR3 has 14 residues. The CDR3 region is CAWSVGGSRNEQFF. CDR3 sequence (DNA): TGTGCCTGGAGTGTGGGTGGGAGCCGGAATGAGCAGTTCTTC.

Only a few counts were recorded for this clonotype. This sequence joins TRBV7-2 and TRBJ2-1; tentatively, D is TRBD2 (7 bases). Trimming removed 5 bases at V and 5 bases at J, with 16 bases between. Looked up from germline, CDR1 is SGHTA and CDR2 is FQGNSA. The CDR3 extends over 15 amino acids. The CDR3 coding sequence is TGTGCCAGCAGCGGGAGATGGGGGGGCCACAATGAGCAGTTCTTC. As protein: CASSGRWGGHNEQFF.

By its share, this clonotype is medium-sized. V and J are TRBV20-1 and TRBJ1-4; D unresolved. This CDR3 is 12 amino acids long. Germline V lookup: CDR1 DFQATT, CDR2 SNEGSKA (reference sequence). V dropped 3 bases and J dropped 8 bases, with 10 bases sitting between them. The CDR3 loop is CSASGGWEKLFF. DNA for the CDR3: TGCAGTGCTAGTGGCGGATGGGAAAAACTGTTTTTT.

Within the sample, this clonotype is medium-sized. This sequence joins TRBV5-6 and TRBJ1-2; D is unresolved. V dropped 0 bases and J dropped 5 bases, with 5 bases sitting between them. Germline-derived CDR1 and CDR2 are SGHDT and YYEEEE. The CDR3 totals 12 residues. CDR3 sequence: CASSLDNYGYTF. CDR3 nucleotide sequence: TGTGCCAGCAGCTTGGACAATTATGGCTACACCTTC.

This clonotype was found a few times. The rearrangement uses TRBV6-2 or TRBV6-3 and TRBJ2-5; D not certain. Trimming pared 6 bases from V and 3 bases from J, leaving 11 bases between. This CDR3 has 13 residues. Germline V lookup: CDR1 MNHEY, CDR2 SVGEGT. The CDR3 nucleotides are TGTGCCAGCAGCCGAGACCGGAAAGAGACCCAGTACTTC. Protein: CASSRDRKETQYF.

A few counts support this clonotype. V is TRBV4-3 and J is TRBJ2-2; D is ambiguous. Trimming removed 1 base at V and 6 bases at J, with 9 bases between. The V gene's germline CDR1 is LGHNA and CDR2 YSLEER. The CDR3 extends over 14 amino acids. CDR3 sequence (DNA): TGCGCCAGCAGCCAAGGATACGAGCCCGGGGAGCTGTTTTTT. As protein: CASSQGYEPGELFF.

This clonotype is medium-sized. The V and J genes are TRBV28 and TRBJ1-2; TRBD1 is a possible D gene (5 bases). The V gene's germline CDR1 is MDHEN and CDR2 SYDVKM. The CDR3 totals 15 residues. V shed 8 bases and J shed 5 bases, with 21 bases lying between them. The CDR3, as DNA: TGTGCCAGCCGAAAAAGGGGCCATGGCGGTTATGGCTACACCTTC. This sequence encodes CASRKRGHGGYGYTF.

This clonotype is medium-sized in the sample. The rearrangement joins TRBV13 to TRBJ1-2, with 7 bases lining up with TRBD1. CDR1 and CDR2 from the germline V gene are PRHDT and FYEKMQ (reference sequence). The CDR3 totals 15 residues. J gave up 6 bases and V 5 bases, and 12 bases lay outside the gene matches. The CDR3 DNA sequence: TGTGCCAGCAGCCTCGAGACAGGGCGTACGGATGGCTACACCTTC. Translating gives CASSLETGRTDGYTF.

This chain joins TRBV9 and TRBJ2-6; D is perhaps TRBD1 (6 bases). V lost 3 bases, J lost 0 bases, and 7 bases lay in between. The CDR3 sequence is 15 residues long. Germline V lookup: CDR1 SGDLS, CDR2 YYNGEE. This CDR3 reads CASSADSSGANVLTF. CDR3 DNA: TGTGCCAGCAGCGCGGACAGCTCTGGGGCCAACGTCCTGACTTTC.

This chain joins TRBV20-1 and TRBJ2-7; 9 bases map to TRBD1. CDR3 size: 16 residues. The V gene end was trimmed by 1 base and the J gene end by 0 bases; junction bases not matched to a gene: 7. The germline V gene has CDR1 DFQATT and CDR2 SNEGSKA (reference sequence). CDR3 in DNA: TGCAGTGCTAGAGGGCTGGGGACAGGGAGCTCCTACGAGCAGTACTTC. Its translation: CSARGLGTGSSYEQYF.

This clonotype is medium-sized within its sample. The chain is built from TRBV28 and TRBJ2-7, with D possibly being TRBD2 (6 bases). The CDR3 has 16 residues. Trimming removed 4 bases at V and 2 bases at J, with 18 bases between. The germline V gene encodes CDR1 MDHEN and CDR2 SYDVKM. CDR3 residues: CASSSIGTGRPYEQYF. The DNA of the CDR3 is TGTGCCAGCAGTTCGATTGGGACGGGGAGGCCCTACGAGCAGTACTTC.

This clonotype was seen a handful of times. The chain recombines TRBV4-1 with TRBJ2-5; D perhaps matches TRBD2 (6 bases). The CDR3 sequence is 13 residues long. Germline V gene sequence: CDR1 MGHRA, CDR2 YSYEKL. V dropped 1 base and J dropped 3 bases, with 6 bases sitting between them. CDR3 region: CASSQAGEETQYF. The CDR3 DNA sequence: TGCGCCAGCAGCCAAGCGGGGGAAGAGACCCAGTACTTC.